A single sample gave rise to the 10 T cell receptor beta chains below, sequenced in a study of siplizumab effects on memory and regulatory T cells. Assay used: immunoSEQ multiplex PCR; TCRdb lists only in-frame clones, some missing. The data show some 65,000 clones, approximately 88% seen once. Input material: Tregs sorted from blood. The source is a human donor in good health.

This chain links TRBV2 with TRBJ2-1, with D perhaps matching TRBD1 (6 bases). From germline, CDR1 is SNHLY and CDR2 FYNNEI. The CDR3 is 16 amino acids. V lost 2 bases, J lost 0 bases, and 11 bases lay in between. The DNA for the CDR3 is TGTGCCAGCAGTGAAAAATGGACAGTCTCCTACAATGAGCAGTTCTTC. Its protein product is CASSEKWTVSYNEQFF.

V is TRBV15 and J is TRBJ1-1; D call uncertain. The CDR3 covers 16 residues. Germline V CDR1 and CDR2: LNHNV, YYDKDF (reference sequence). The V and J ends lost 1 base and 6 bases respectively, with 18 bases between them. This chain's CDR3 is CATSRGSRRLIAEAFF. Here the CDR3 DNA reads TGTGCCACCAGCAGAGGATCACGCCGGCTGATTGCTGAAGCTTTCTTT.

This CDR3 reads CSADRRWQYF. CDR3 nucleotides: TGCAGTGCTGACAGGCGGTGGCAGTACTTC. The chain joins TRBV20-1 to TRBJ2-7, with D possibly TRBD1 on 6 matching bases. Trimming cost V 5 bases and J 9 bases, with 11 bases left between them. CDR3 length equals 10 residues. CDR1 is DFQATT and CDR2 is SNEGSKA in the germline V gene (reference sequence).

The rearrangement uses TRBV9 and TRBJ2-1; tentatively, D is TRBD2 (5 bases). CDR3 length equals 16 residues. Deletions cut 3 bases from V and 2 bases from J, with 15 bases between. CDR1 is SGDLS and CDR2 is YYNGEE in the germline V gene. CDR3 region: CASSGTYSVAYNEQFF. In DNA form, the CDR3 reads TGTGCCAGCAGCGGAACTTATAGCGTCGCCTACAATGAGCAGTTCTTC.

J is TRBJ1-2 and V is TRBV28; 11 nucleotides line up with TRBD1. The germline gives CDR1 MDHEN, CDR2 SYDVKM. The CDR3 is 16 amino acids. The V gene end was trimmed by 6 bases and the J gene end by 4 bases; junction bases not matched to a gene: 10. The CDR3 region is CASRPVRTGGTYGYTF. CDR3 nucleotide sequence: TGTGCCAGCAGGCCTGTGAGGACAGGGGGCACCTATGGCTACACCTTC.

The CDR3 bases are TGTGCCAGCAGGCCAGGGGGTTCCTACGAGCAGTACTTC. Its protein is CASRPGGSYEQYF. The J gene is TRBJ2-7, the V gene TRBV6-1, with TRBD1 identical over 7 bases. The CDR3 loop spans 13 amino acids. CDR1 is MNHNS, CDR2 SASEGT, per germline. J was trimmed by 1 base and V by 6 bases; bases with no gene match: 3.

J is TRBJ2-1 and V is TRBV2, with 7 nucleotides matching TRBD2. The CDR3 is 16 amino acids. Germline CDR1 SNHLY, CDR2 FYNNEI. Trimming took 1 base from V and 2 from J; bases not matched to a gene: 5. CDR3 loop: CASSEGFGTTYNEQFF. The CDR3 nucleotides read TGTGCCAGCAGTGAAGGCTTCGGGACTACCTACAATGAGCAGTTCTTC.

This chain uses TRBV5-1 with TRBJ1-6; unclear D gene. V was pared by 3 bases and J by 4 bases, with 8 bases between. Germline values: CDR1 SGHRS, CDR2 YFSETQ. The CDR3 sequence is 14 residues long. The CDR3 region is CASSSGEYNSPLHF. The CDR3 DNA follows: TGCGCCAGCAGCTCGGGAGAATATAATTCACCCCTCCACTTT.

The J gene is TRBJ2-3, the V gene TRBV20-1; no clear D gene. This CDR3 has 11 amino acids. The V end was cut by 5 bases, the J end by 5 bases, with 8 bases between. Per the germline V gene, CDR1 is DFQATT and CDR2 is SNEGSKA (reference sequence). The CDR3 protein is CSAGKGDTQYF. As DNA, the CDR3 is TGCAGTGCTGGGAAGGGAGATACGCAGTATTTT.

The V and J genes are TRBV5-1 and TRBJ2-2; 9 nucleotides align to TRBD2. Germline loops: CDR1 SGHRS, CDR2 YFSETQ. This CDR3 is 19 amino acids long. J gave up 3 bases and V 4 bases, and 16 bases lay outside the gene matches. CDR3 coding DNA: TGCGCCAGCAGCCTGGGTTTGGGTAGCGGGAGAAGGTACACCGGGGAGCTGTTTTTT. This sequence encodes CASSLGLGSGRRYTGELFF.